This T cell receptor beta chain was retrieved from a study of T-cell memory formation after mild COVID-19. About the study: TCR clusters mostly belonged to single donors. Broader study findings: Pre-infection memory carried some responding clones, suggesting that cross-reactive memory joined. Shrinking CD4+ clones resided mostly in CM and EM, and CD8+ ones in EMRA.

As regards this clonotype: The target antigen is unknown.

Germline V lookup: CDR1 MNHEY, CDR2 SVGAGI. Between the trimmed V and J ends, which lost 5 bases and 0 bases, there was a span of 9 bases. The length of the CDR3 is 14 residues. 5'RACE, which relied on constant-segment primers, yielded TCR alpha and TCR beta cDNA libraries carrying sample barcodes and UMIs. TCRdb analysed the 5' RACE reads with MiXCR anew, one entry per CDR3 protein. This table holds about 400,000 distinct CDR3 sequences, approximately 16% found once. The rearrangement joins TRBV6-5 to TRBJ2-3; TRBD2 is a possible D gene (5 bases). Material for sequencing was PBMCs or a T cell subset sorted from them (not recorded which). This receptor was identified in a man younger than 35 who had mild COVID-19 (a few samples of this study predate the infection). Cell type and time point are not known. CDR3 amino acids: CASSRTLSTDTQYF. CDR3 coding DNA: TGTGCCAGCAGTCGGACTCTTAGCACAGATACGCAGTATTTT.